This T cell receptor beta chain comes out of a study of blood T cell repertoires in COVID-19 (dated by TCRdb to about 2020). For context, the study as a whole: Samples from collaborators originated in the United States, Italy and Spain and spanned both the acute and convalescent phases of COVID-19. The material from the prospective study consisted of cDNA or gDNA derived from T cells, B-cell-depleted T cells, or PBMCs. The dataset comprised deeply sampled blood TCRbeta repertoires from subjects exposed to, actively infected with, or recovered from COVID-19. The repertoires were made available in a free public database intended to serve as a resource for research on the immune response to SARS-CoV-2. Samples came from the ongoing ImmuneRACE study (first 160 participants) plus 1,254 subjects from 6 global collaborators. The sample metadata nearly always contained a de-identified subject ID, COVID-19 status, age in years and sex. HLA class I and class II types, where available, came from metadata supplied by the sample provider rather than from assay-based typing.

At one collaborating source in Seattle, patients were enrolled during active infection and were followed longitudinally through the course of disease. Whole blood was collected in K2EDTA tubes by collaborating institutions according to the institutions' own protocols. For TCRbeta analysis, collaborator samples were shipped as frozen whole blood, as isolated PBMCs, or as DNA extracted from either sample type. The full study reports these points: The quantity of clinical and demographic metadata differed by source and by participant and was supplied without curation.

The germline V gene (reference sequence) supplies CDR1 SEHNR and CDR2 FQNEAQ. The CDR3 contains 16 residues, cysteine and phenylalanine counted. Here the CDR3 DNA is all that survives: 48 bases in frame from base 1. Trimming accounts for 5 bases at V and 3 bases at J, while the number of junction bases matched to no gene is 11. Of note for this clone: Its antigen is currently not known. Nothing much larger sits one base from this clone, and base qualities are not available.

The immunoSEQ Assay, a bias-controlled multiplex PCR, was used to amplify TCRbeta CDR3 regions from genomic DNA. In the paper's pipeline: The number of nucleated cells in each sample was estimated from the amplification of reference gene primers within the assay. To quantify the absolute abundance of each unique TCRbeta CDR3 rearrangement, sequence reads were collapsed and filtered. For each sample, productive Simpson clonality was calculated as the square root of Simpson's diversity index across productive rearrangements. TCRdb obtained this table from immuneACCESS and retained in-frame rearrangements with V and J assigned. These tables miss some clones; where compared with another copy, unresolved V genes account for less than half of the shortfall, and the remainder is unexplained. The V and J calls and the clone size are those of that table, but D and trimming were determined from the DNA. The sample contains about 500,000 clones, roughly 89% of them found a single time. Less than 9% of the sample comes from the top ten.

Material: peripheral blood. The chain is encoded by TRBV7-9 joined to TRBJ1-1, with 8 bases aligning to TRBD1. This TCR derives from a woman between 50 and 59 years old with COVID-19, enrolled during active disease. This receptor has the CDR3 CASSRSSGGADTEAFF. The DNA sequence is TGTGCCAGCAGCCGCTCCTCAGGGGGCGCCGACACTGAAGCTTTCTTT.